These T cell receptor beta chains were read from a single sample in a study of cytomegalovirus exposure and HLA in healthy donors. Some clones are missing from TCRdb's copy, which holds only in-frame ones; the method was immunoSEQ multiplex PCR. The sample consists of 150,000 to 200,000 clones, around 80% of them appearing once. Sequencing was carried out using PBMCs. These receptors originate from a woman between 40 and 50 years old in good health and CMV-seronegative. Both conserved end residues are part of each CDR3. D genes are given only for firm matches. Size tells how often a clone was seen (once, few, many) or the class of an expanded clone, and some rows leave it out.

d_call: NA; clone_size: NA; j_call: TRBJ2-5; v_call: TRBV27; cdr3_aa: CASSPGTSGETQYF; cdr3_nt: TGTGCCAGCAGTCCTGGGACTTCTGGAGAGACCCAGTACTTC
d_call: TRBD1; clone_size: NA; j_call: TRBJ2-7; v_call: TRBV27; cdr3_aa: CASSPIYSGQGPLEQYF; cdr3_nt: TGTGCCAGCAGCCCGATTTATAGCGGACAGGGTCCTCTAGAGCAGTACTTC
d_call: TRBD2; clone_size: few; j_call: TRBJ2-5; v_call: TRBV4-3; cdr3_aa: CASSLMAGGQETQYF; cdr3_nt: TGCGCCAGCAGCCTCATGGCGGGGGGACAAGAGACCCAGTACTTC
d_call: NA; clone_size: NA; j_call: TRBJ2-7; v_call: TRBV6-1; cdr3_aa: CASSVRYEQYF; cdr3_nt: TGTGCCAGCAGTGTGAGATACGAGCAGTACTTC
d_call: TRBD2; clone_size: NA; j_call: TRBJ2-5; v_call: TRBV7-3; cdr3_aa: CASSSGTSGGDGKTQYF; cdr3_nt: TGTGCCAGCAGCTCGGGGACTAGCGGGGGAGATGGAAAGACCCAGTACTTC
d_call: NA; clone_size: NA; j_call: TRBJ2-7; v_call: TRBV30; cdr3_aa: CAWRLAGLGSHEQYF; cdr3_nt: TGTGCCTGGAGACTTGCGGGTTTGGGGTCCCACGAGCAGTACTTC
d_call: NA; clone_size: NA; j_call: TRBJ1-1; v_call: TRBV7-3; cdr3_aa: CASSPSGRSFPNTEAFF; cdr3_nt: TGTGCCAGCAGCCCCTCCGGCAGGTCATTTCCTAACACTGAAGCTTTCTTT
d_call: TRBD1; clone_size: NA; j_call: TRBJ2-7; v_call: TRBV5-1; cdr3_aa: CASKRQGVDEQYF; cdr3_nt: TGCGCCAGCAAGAGACAGGGGGTTGACGAGCAGTACTTC
d_call: TRBD2; clone_size: NA; j_call: TRBJ2-1; v_call: TRBV7-3; cdr3_aa: CASALTRGVINEQFF; cdr3_nt: TGTGCCAGCGCACTCACGCGGGGGGTTATCAATGAGCAGTTCTTC
d_call: NA; clone_size: few; j_call: TRBJ1-1; v_call: TRBV5-4; cdr3_aa: CASSNPGRTEAFF; cdr3_nt: TGTGCCAGCAGCAACCCAGGGAGGACTGAAGCTTTCTTT
d_call: NA; clone_size: NA; j_call: TRBJ2-4; v_call: TRBV7-2; cdr3_aa: CASSLSGIVGNIQYF; cdr3_nt: TGTGCCAGCAGCTTATCCGGGATCGTCGGAAACATTCAGTACTTC
d_call: TRBD1; clone_size: NA; j_call: TRBJ1-4; v_call: TRBV7-3; cdr3_aa: CATPLPDRGQGISATNEKLFF; cdr3_nt: TGTGCCACACCCCTCCCGGACCGCGGACAGGGAATTTCGGCAACTAATGAAAAACTGTTTTTT
d_call: TRBD1; clone_size: few; j_call: TRBJ2-7; v_call: TRBV5-6; cdr3_aa: CASSLAQGAYEQYF; cdr3_nt: TGTGCCAGCAGCTTGGCCCAGGGGGCCTACGAGCAGTACTTC
d_call: TRBD1; clone_size: NA; j_call: TRBJ2-5; v_call: TRBV7-9; cdr3_aa: CSSSPGQGLVETQYF; cdr3_nt: TGTTCCAGCAGCCCCGGACAGGGTCTTGTGGAGACCCAGTACTTC
d_call: TRBD2; clone_size: few; j_call: TRBJ2-1; v_call: TRBV11-2; cdr3_aa: CASSSQTSGNEQFF; cdr3_nt: TGTGCCAGCAGCTCACAGACTAGCGGCAATGAGCAGTTCTTC
d_call: TRBD2; clone_size: NA; j_call: TRBJ2-7; v_call: TRBV5-1; cdr3_aa: CASSLVAGVHEQYF; cdr3_nt: TGCGCCAGCAGCTTGGTAGCGGGCGTCCACGAGCAGTACTTC
d_call: NA; clone_size: NA; j_call: TRBJ2-5; v_call: TRBV7-3; cdr3_aa: CASSFSSSQETQYF; cdr3_nt: TGTGCCAGCAGCTTCAGTTCCTCCCAAGAGACCCAGTACTTC
d_call: TRBD1; clone_size: NA; j_call: TRBJ1-5; v_call: TRBV19; cdr3_aa: CASRYGQGNNQPQHF; cdr3_nt: TGTGCCAGTCGCTATGGACAGGGCAACAATCAGCCCCAGCATTTT
d_call: TRBD2; clone_size: NA; j_call: TRBJ2-1; v_call: TRBV2; cdr3_aa: CASSADTPSGSGDEQFF; cdr3_nt: TGTGCCAGCAGTGCTGATACCCCTAGCGGGAGTGGCGATGAGCAGTTCTTC
d_call: NA; clone_size: NA; j_call: TRBJ1-5; v_call: TRBV27; cdr3_aa: CASGGAINQPQHF; cdr3_nt: TGTGCCAGCGGAGGGGCGATCAATCAGCCCCAGCATTTT
d_call: NA; clone_size: few; j_call: TRBJ1-6; v_call: TRBV13; cdr3_aa: CASSRDNSPLHF; cdr3_nt: TGTGCCAGCAGTCGGGATAATTCACCCCTCCACTTT
d_call: NA; clone_size: NA; j_call: TRBJ1-5; v_call: TRBV4-3; cdr3_aa: CASSQMTDSNQPQHF; cdr3_nt: TGCGCCAGCAGCCAAATGACAGATAGCAATCAGCCCCAGCATTTT
d_call: NA; clone_size: NA; j_call: TRBJ2-4; v_call: TRBV19; cdr3_aa: CASSIVRSAGTKNIQYF; cdr3_nt: TGTGCCAGTAGTATAGTCCGGAGTGCGGGAACCAAAAACATTCAGTACTTC
d_call: TRBD1; clone_size: NA; j_call: TRBJ1-1; v_call: TRBV19; cdr3_aa: CASSSRTGGSVNTEAFF; cdr3_nt: TGTGCCAGTAGTTCCCGGACAGGGGGTAGCGTGAACACTGAAGCTTTCTTT
d_call: TRBD1; clone_size: once; j_call: TRBJ2-2; v_call: TRBV19; cdr3_aa: CASTYRQGGTGELFF; cdr3_nt: TGTGCCAGTACATACCGACAGGGGGGTACCGGGGAGCTGTTTTTT
d_call: NA; clone_size: NA; j_call: TRBJ1-1; v_call: TRBV4-3; cdr3_aa: CASSQAGLRNTEAFF; cdr3_nt: TGCGCCAGCAGCCAAGCCGGACTCAGGAACACTGAAGCTTTCTTT
d_call: TRBD2; clone_size: NA; j_call: TRBJ2-7; v_call: TRBV4-2; cdr3_aa: CASSQETSRYEQYF; cdr3_nt: TGTGCCAGCAGCCAAGAGACTAGCCGCTACGAGCAGTACTTC